The 14 T cell receptor beta chains given below trace back to one sample, sequenced in a study of T-cell memory formation after mild COVID-19. TCRdb redid the calling of the 5' RACE reads with MiXCR, one entry per CDR3 protein. The data contain tens of thousands of distinct CDR3 sequences, approximately 13% of them singletons. The specimen was PBMCs or a T cell subset sorted from them (not recorded which). The receptors were sampled from an adult woman who had mild COVID-19 (a few samples of this study predate the infection). Cell type and time point are not known.

The J gene is TRBJ2-1, the V gene TRBV7-9; D gene ambiguous. V lost 2 bases to trimming and J lost 5 bases, with 10 bases between them. CDR3 size: 14 residues. Germline V gene sequence: CDR1 SEHNR, CDR2 FQNEAQ (reference sequence). The CDR3 DNA sequence: TGTGCCAGCAGCTTAATTGGGGTTGACAATGAGCAGTTCTTC. Its translation is CASSLIGVDNEQFF.

The chain recombines TRBV6-5 with TRBJ2-2; TRBD2 agrees at 7 bases. The junction had 0 bases not matched to a gene; V was cut back by 7 bases and J by 1 base. Germline V gene data show CDR1 as MNHEY and CDR2 as SVGAGI. This CDR3 region has 13 residues. CDR3 in DNA: TGTGCCAGCACGGGAGGGAACACCGGGGAGCTGTTTTTT. This codes for CASTGGNTGELFF.

The chain has TRBV4-2 and TRBJ1-4; D gene uncertain. Germline V CDR1 and CDR2: LGHNA, YNFKEQ. CDR3 size: 15 residues. V lost 4 bases and J 3 bases, leaving 12 bases between the germline ends. The CDR3 DNA sequence: TGTGCCAGCAGCCTATCGACCTCACCTAATGAAAAACTGTTTTTT. Translation: CASSLSTSPNEKLFF.

This clonotype was counted between two and nine times. This chain connects TRBV5-1 to TRBJ2-3, with D unclear. V shed 0 bases and J shed 4 bases, with 12 bases lying between them. The length of the CDR3 is 15 residues. The germline CDR1 and CDR2 sequences are SGHRS and YFSETQ. The CDR3 coding sequence is TGCGCCAGCAGCTTGGGGGCCTCCCCGGCAGATACGCAGTATTTT. Protein sequence: CASSLGASPADTQYF.

This clonotype has a handful of counts. The chain combines TRBV11-3 with TRBJ1-1; 10 nucleotides align to TRBD1. The CDR3 sequence is 16 residues long. After removal of 4 bases from V and 5 bases from J, the junction contained 10 bases not matched to a gene. Germline loops: CDR1 SGHNT, CDR2 YENEEA. CDR3 DNA sequence: TGTGCCAGCAGCTCCGCCCGACAGGGGGCCGGGACTGAAGCTTTCTTT. Protein: CASSSARQGAGTEAFF.

This clonotype was found many times. This chain joins TRBV15 and TRBJ1-2; 8 nucleotides align to TRBD1. CDR3 length: 16 amino acids. Unmatched junction bases numbered 13, after V lost 2 bases and J lost 8 bases. From germline, CDR1 is LNHNV and CDR2 YYDKDF (reference sequence). CDR3 sequence reads: CATSRLAFGQGDGYTF. Here the CDR3 DNA reads TGTGCCACCAGCAGACTCGCCTTCGGACAGGGAGACGGCTACACCTTC.

This clonotype was observed at least ten times. This chain uses TRBV23-1 with TRBJ2-5; 9 nucleotides align to TRBD1. TRBV23-1 has ORF status, its function being uncertain. This CDR3 contains 17 residues. V was clipped by 6 bases and J by 1 base; unmatched bases: 12. The CDR3: CASSQGPGQGSQETQYF. CDR3 in DNA: TGCGCCAGCAGCCAAGGCCCGGGACAGGGTTCCCAAGAGACCCAGTACTTC.

This clonotype was counted ten times or more. The CDR3, as DNA: TGTGCCAGCAGCGTAGGTCGGACGGGCACTGAAGCTTTCTTT. Its protein product is CASSVGRTGTEAFF. The J gene is TRBJ1-1, the V gene TRBV9; D unclear. Trimming removed 0 bases from V and 4 bases from J, with 10 bases in between. The CDR3 totals 14 residues. Germline assignment: CDR1 SGDLS and CDR2 YYNGEE.

The chain combines TRBV27 with TRBJ1-1, with no clear D. Germline-derived CDR1 and CDR2 are MNHEY and SMNVEV (reference sequence). V was cut by 1 base and J by 1 base, with 10 bases left in between. The CDR3 consists of 15 residues. The CDR3 DNA follows: TGTGCCAGCAGTTTATACTCGGCCAGGAACACTGAAGCTTTCTTT. Protein product: CASSLYSARNTEAFF.

Ten or more counts support this clonotype. J is TRBJ2-7 and V is TRBV5-1; 11 bases are a match to TRBD1. The ends lost 5 bases at V and 3 bases at J; junction bases unmatched: 4. The germline V gene has CDR1 SGHRS and CDR2 YFSETQ. The CDR3 loop spans 14 amino acids. CDR3 in DNA: TGCGCCAGCAGGGTTGGGACAGGGGGCTACGAGCAGTACTTC. Translating it yields CASRVGTGGYEQYF.

V and J are TRBV12-3 or TRBV12-4 and TRBJ2-6; TRBD2 is a possible D gene (5 bases). V was pared by 6 bases and J by 0 bases, with 18 bases between. The CDR3 length is 18 residues. The CDR3 loop is CASSQPQTIYSGANVLTF. The CDR3 DNA reads TGTGCCAGCAGCCAACCCCAGACTATTTACTCTGGGGCCAACGTCCTGACTTTC.

This clonotype was seen more than once but under ten times. The chain couples TRBV7-9 to TRBJ2-7, with D perhaps assigned TRBD1 or TRBD2 (6 bases each). The CDR3 totals 15 residues. CDR1 and CDR2 from the germline V gene are SEHNR and FQNEAQ (reference sequence). Trimming pared 5 bases from V and 5 bases from J, leaving 19 bases between. The CDR3 loop reads CASSHPPGGPNEQYF. In nucleotides, the CDR3 is TGTGCCAGCAGCCACCCTCCCGGGGGCCCAAACGAGCAGTACTTC.

Details on this clonotype: This clone may be a read error of a much larger clone one base away. The chain is built from TRBV24-1 and TRBJ2-1; 8 positions match TRBD1. CDR1 KGHDR and CDR2 SFDVKD come from the germline V gene. The CDR3 is 15 amino acids. V shed 4 bases and J 6 bases; nucleotides not matched to a gene: 7. CDR3 region: CATSDMTGESNEQFF. The CDR3 DNA sequence: TGTGCCACCAGTGACATGACAGGGGAATCCAATGAGCAGTTCTTC.

V usage is TRBV27 and J usage is TRBJ1-1; 9 nucleotides agree with TRBD1. The germline CDR1 and CDR2 sequences are MNHEY and SMNVEV (reference sequence). The CDR3 has 13 amino acids. V shed 5 bases, J shed 11 bases, and the junction held 9 bases outside the gene matches. The CDR3 DNA reads TGTGCCAGCAGTCTTCAGAGGACAGGGGAGGCTTTCTTT. The encoded protein is CASSLQRTGEAFF.